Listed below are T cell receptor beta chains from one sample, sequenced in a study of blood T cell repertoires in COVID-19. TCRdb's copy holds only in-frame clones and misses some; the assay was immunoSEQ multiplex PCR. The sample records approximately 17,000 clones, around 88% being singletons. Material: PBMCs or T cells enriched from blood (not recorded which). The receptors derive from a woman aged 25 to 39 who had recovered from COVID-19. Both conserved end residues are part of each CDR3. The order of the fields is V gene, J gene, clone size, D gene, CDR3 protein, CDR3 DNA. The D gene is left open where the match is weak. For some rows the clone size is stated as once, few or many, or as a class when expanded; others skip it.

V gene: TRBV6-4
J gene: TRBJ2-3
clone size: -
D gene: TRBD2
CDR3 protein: CASSDSGGGTDTQYF
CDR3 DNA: TGTGCCAGCAGTGACTCGGGGGGGGGCACAGATACGCAGTATTTT

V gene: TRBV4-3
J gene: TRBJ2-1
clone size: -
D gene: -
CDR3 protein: CASSQDSTVYNEQFF
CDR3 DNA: TGCGCCAGCAGCCAAGATTCGACAGTCTACAATGAGCAGTTCTTC

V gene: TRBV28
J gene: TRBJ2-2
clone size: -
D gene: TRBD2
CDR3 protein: CASTLGGGRGGELFF
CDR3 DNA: TGTGCCAGCACCCTGGGCGGCGGGAGAGGCGGGGAGCTGTTTTTT

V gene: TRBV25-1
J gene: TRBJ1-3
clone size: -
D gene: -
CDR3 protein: CASSEYGSF
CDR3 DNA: TGTGCCAGCAGTGAATATGGGAGCTTT

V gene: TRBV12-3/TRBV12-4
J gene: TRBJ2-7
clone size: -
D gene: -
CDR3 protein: CASSLAESGLYF
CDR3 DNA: TGTGCCAGCAGTTTAGCGGAGAGCGGTCTGTACTTC

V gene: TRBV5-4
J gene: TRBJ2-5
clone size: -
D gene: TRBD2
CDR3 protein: CASSSSGGRQETQYF
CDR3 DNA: TGTGCCAGCAGCTCTAGCGGGGGGAGGCAAGAGACCCAGTACTTC

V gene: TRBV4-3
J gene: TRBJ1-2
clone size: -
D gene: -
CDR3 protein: CASSQGRWGDGYTF
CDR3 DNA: TGCGCCAGCAGCCAAGGGCGGTGGGGGGATGGCTACACCTTC

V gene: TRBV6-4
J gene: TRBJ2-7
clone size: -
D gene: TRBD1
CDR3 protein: CASSTTTGQGVYEQYF
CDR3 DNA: TGTGCCAGCAGTACTACGACGGGACAGGGGGTATACGAGCAGTACTTC

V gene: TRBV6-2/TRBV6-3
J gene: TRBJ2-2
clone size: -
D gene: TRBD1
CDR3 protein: CASSRDRAPNTGELFF
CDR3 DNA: TGTGCCAGCAGTCGGGACAGGGCCCCTAACACCGGGGAGCTGTTTTTT

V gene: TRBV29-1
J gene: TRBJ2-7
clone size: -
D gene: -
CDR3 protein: CSVTGISYEQYF
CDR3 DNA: TGCAGCGTTACCGGGATCTCCTACGAGCAGTACTTC

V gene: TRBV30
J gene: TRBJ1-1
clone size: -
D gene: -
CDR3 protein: CAWSRPRGHLTNTEAFF
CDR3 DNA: TGTGCCTGGTCAAGGCCCCGCGGACACCTAACGAACACTGAAGCTTTCTTT

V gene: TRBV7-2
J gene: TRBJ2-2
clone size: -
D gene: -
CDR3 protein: CASSLLQGAGELFF
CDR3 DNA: TGTGCCAGCAGCTTGCTCCAGGGCGCCGGGGAGCTGTTTTTT

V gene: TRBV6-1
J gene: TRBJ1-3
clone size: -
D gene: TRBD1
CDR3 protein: CASSESRGSGNTIYF
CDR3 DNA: TGTGCCAGCAGTGAATCCAGGGGGTCTGGAAACACCATATATTTT

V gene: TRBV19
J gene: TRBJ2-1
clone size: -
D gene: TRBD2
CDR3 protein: CASSITSGGRSYNEQFF
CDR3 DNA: TGTGCCAGTAGTATAACTAGCGGGGGTAGGTCCTACAATGAGCAGTTCTTC

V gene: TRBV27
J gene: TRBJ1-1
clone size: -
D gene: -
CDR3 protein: CASSLEVASTEAFF
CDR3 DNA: TGTGCCAGCAGTTTGGAGGTGGCTTCCACTGAAGCTTTCTTT

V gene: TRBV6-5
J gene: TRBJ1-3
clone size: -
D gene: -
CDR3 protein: CASSLTVPPGNTIYF
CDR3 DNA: TGTGCCAGCAGTCTGACAGTTCCCCCTGGAAACACCATATATTTT

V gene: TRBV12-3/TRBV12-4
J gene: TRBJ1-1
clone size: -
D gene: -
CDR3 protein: CASSFSQNTEAFF
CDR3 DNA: TGTGCCAGCAGTTTCTCACAGAACACTGAAGCTTTCTTT

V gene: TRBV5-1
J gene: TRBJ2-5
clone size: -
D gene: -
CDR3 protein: CASSLGGRGETQYF
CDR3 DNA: TGCGCCAGCAGCTTGGGGGGCAGGGGAGAGACCCAGTACTTC

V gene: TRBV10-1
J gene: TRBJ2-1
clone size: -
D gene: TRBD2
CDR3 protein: CASSSLGLAGVPPEQFF
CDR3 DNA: TGCGCCAGCAGCTCTCTCGGACTAGCGGGGGTGCCTCCAGAGCAGTTCTTC

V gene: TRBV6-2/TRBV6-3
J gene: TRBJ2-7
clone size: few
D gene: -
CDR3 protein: CASSGGTSYEQYF
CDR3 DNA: TGTGCCAGCAGTGGGGGGACCTCCTACGAGCAGTACTTC

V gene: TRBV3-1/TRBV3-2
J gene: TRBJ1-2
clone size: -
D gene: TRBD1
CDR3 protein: CASSQGQGAFGYTF
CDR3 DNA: TGTGCCAGCAGCCAAGGACAGGGGGCGTTTGGCTACACCTTC

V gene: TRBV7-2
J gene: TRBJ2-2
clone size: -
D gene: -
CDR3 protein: CASSPGEYTGELFF
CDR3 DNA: TGTGCCAGCAGCCCCGGGGAGTACACCGGGGAGCTGTTTTTT

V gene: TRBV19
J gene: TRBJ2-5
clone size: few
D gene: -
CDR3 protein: CASSPSGIETQYF
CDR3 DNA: TGTGCCAGTAGTCCCTCGGGGATAGAGACCCAGTACTTC

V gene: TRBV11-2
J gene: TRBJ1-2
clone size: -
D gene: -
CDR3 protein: CASSLERGARGYTF
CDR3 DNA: TGTGCCAGCAGCTTAGAGCGGGGGGCGCGAGGCTACACCTTC

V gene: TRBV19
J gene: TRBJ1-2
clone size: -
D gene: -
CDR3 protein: CASSWGGYGYTF
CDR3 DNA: TGTGCCAGTAGTTGGGGGGGCTATGGCTACACCTTC

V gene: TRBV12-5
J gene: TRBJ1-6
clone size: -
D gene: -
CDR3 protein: CASGRQDYNSPLHF
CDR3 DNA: TGTGCTAGTGGTCGACAGGATTATAATTCACCCCTCCACTTT

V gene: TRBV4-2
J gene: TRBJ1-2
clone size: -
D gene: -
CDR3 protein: CASKPDRPGYGYTF
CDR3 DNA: TGTGCCAGCAAACCAGACAGGCCGGGATATGGCTACACCTTC

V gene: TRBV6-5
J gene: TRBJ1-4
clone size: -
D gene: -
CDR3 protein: CASSYSHNEKLFF
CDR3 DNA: TGTGCCAGCAGTTACTCTCATAATGAAAAACTGTTTTTT

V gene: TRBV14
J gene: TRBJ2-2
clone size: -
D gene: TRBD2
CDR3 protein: CASSPPRPSGGDPPGELFF
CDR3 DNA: TGTGCCAGCAGCCCCCCCAGGCCTAGCGGGGGCGATCCTCCCGGGGAGCTGTTTTTT

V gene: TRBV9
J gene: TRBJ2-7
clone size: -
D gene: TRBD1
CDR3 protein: CASSVAGTGVYEQYF
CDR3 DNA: TGTGCCAGCAGCGTAGCCGGGACAGGAGTCTACGAGCAGTACTTC

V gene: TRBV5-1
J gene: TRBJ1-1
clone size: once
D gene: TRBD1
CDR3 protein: CASSLVGPGGEAFF
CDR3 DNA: TGCGCCAGCAGCTTGGTAGGTCCAGGGGGTGAAGCTTTCTTT

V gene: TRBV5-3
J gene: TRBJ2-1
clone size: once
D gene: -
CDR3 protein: CARSLAGWEQFF
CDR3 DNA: TGTGCCAGAAGCTTGGCCGGGTGGGAGCAGTTCTTC

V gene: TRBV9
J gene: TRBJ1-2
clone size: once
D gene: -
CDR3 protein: CASSPQGWYGYTF
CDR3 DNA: TGTGCCAGCAGCCCCCAGGGGTGGTATGGCTACACCTTC

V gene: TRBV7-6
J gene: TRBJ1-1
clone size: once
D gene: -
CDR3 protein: CASSRLAIGSLNTEAFF
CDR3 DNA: TGTGCCAGCAGCCGACTGGCGATTGGCAGCTTGAACACTGAAGCTTTCTTT

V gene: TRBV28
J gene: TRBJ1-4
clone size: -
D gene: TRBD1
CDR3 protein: CASSRGQVEKLFF
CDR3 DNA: TGTGCCAGCAGCCGTGGACAGGTAGAAAAACTGTTTTTT

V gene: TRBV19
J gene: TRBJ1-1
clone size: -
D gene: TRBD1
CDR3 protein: CASSKRRQGLGTEAFF
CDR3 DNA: TGTGCCAGTAGTAAAAGACGACAGGGCCTAGGGACTGAAGCTTTCTTT

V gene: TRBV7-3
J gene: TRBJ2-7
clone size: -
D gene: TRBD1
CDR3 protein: CASSSAGTGAEQYF
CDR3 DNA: TGTGCCAGCAGCTCCGCCGGGACAGGAGCCGAGCAGTACTTC

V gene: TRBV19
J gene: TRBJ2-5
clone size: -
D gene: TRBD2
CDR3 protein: CASSIPGLAGGQETQYF
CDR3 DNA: TGTGCCAGTAGTATACCGGGACTAGCGGGGGGCCAAGAGACCCAGTACTTC

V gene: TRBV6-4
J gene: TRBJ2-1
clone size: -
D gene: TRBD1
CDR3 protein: CASSDATGSNEQFF
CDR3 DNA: TGTGCCAGCAGTGACGCGACAGGGAGCAATGAGCAGTTCTTC

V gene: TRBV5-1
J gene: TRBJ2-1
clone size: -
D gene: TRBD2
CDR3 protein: CASSFGTSGEVYNEQFF
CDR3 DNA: TGCGCCAGCAGCTTCGGGACTAGCGGGGAGGTTTACAATGAGCAGTTCTTC

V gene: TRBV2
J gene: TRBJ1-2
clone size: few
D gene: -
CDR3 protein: CASSGRDGYTF
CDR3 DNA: TGTGCCAGCAGTGGCAGGGATGGCTACACCTTC

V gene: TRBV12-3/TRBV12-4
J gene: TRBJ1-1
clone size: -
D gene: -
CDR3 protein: CASSPGRNTEAFF
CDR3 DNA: TGTGCCAGCAGCCCGGGGAGGAACACTGAAGCTTTCTTT

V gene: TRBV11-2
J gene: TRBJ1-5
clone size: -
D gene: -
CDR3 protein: CASSLDGSGNQPQHF
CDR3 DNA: TGTGCCAGCAGCTTAGACGGGTCTGGCAATCAGCCCCAGCATTTT

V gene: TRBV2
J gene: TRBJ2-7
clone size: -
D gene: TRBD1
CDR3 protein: CASRKGQSPYEQYF
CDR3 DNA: TGTGCCAGCAGGAAGGGACAGTCCCCCTACGAGCAGTACTTC

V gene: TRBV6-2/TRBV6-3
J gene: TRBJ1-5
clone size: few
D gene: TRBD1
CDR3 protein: CASSSGQGNQPQHF
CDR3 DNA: TGTGCCAGCAGTAGTGGACAGGGCAATCAGCCCCAGCATTTT

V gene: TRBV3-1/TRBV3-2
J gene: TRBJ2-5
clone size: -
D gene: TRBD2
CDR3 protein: CASSGRTSGEFETQYF
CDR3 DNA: TGTGCCAGCAGCGGACGGACTAGCGGGGAATTCGAGACCCAGTACTTC

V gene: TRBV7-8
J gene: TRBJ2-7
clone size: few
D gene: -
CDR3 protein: CASSLEEGRHEQYF
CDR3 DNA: TGTGCCAGCAGCTTAGAGGAGGGTCGCCACGAGCAGTACTTC

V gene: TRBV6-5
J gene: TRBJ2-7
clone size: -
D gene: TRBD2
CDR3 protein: CASTLGGSSYEQYF
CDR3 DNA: TGTGCCAGCACCCTCGGGGGGAGCTCCTACGAGCAGTACTTC

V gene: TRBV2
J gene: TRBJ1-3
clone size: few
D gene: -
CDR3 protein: CASTTGIVGGNTIYF
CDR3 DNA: TGTGCCAGCACCACAGGGATCGTAGGTGGAAACACCATATATTTT

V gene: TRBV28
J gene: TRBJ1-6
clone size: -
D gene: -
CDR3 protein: CASNPPGTFNGAGGLHF
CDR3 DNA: TGTGCCAGCAATCCCCCAGGGACCTTCAACGGGGCGGGGGGCCTCCACTTT

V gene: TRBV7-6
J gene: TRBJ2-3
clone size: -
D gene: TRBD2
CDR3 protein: CASSRTSGGRRTFGTQYF
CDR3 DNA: TGTGCCAGCAGCAGGACTAGCGGGGGGAGACGCACTTTCGGTACGCAGTATTTT

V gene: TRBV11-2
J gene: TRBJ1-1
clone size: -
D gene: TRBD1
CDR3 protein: CASSFWTGADTEAFF
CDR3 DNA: TGTGCCAGCAGCTTTTGGACAGGGGCTGATACTGAAGCTTTCTTT

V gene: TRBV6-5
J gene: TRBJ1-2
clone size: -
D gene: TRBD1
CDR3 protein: CASPSDRGINYGYTF
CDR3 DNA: TGTGCCAGCCCCTCGGACAGGGGCATTAACTATGGCTACACCTTC

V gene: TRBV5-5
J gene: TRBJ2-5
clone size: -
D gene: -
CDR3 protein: CASSQSPSTGSETQYF
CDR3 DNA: TGTGCCAGCAGCCAATCCCCCTCTACAGGATCAGAGACCCAGTACTTC